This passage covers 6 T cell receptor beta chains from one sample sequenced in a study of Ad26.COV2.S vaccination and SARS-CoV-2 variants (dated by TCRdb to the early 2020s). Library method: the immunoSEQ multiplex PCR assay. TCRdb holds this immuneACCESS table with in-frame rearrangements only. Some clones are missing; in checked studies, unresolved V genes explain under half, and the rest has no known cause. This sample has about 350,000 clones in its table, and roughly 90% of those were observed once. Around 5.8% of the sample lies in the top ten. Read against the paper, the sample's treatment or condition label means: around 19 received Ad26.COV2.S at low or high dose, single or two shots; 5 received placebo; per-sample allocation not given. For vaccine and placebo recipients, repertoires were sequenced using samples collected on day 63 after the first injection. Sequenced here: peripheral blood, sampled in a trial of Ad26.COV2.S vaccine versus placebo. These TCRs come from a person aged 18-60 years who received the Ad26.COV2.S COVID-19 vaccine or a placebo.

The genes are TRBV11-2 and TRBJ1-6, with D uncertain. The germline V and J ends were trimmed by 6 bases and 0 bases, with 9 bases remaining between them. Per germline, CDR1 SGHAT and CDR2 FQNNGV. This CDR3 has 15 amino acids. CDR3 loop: CASSSASSYNSPLHF. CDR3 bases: TGTGCCAGCAGTTCGGCGAGCTCCTATAATTCACCCCTCCACTTT. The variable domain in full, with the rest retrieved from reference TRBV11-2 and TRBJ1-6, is EAGVAQSPRYKIIEKRQSVAFWCNPISGHATLYWYQQILGQGPKLLIQFQNNGVVDDSQLPKDRFSAERLKGVDSTLKIQPAKLEDSAVYLCASSSASSYNSPLHFGNGTRLTVT.

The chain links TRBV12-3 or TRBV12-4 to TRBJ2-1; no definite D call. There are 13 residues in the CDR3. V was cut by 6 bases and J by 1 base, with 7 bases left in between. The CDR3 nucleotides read TGTGCCAGCAGCTGGTATTCCTACAATGAGCAGTTCTTC. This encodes CASSWYSYNEQFF.

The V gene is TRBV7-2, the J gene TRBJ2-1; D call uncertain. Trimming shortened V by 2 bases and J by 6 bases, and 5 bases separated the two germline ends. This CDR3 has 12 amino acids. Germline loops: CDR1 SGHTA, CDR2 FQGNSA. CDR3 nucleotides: TGTGCCAGCAGCTTATTCACCAATGAGCAGTTCTTC. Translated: CASSLFTNEQFF.

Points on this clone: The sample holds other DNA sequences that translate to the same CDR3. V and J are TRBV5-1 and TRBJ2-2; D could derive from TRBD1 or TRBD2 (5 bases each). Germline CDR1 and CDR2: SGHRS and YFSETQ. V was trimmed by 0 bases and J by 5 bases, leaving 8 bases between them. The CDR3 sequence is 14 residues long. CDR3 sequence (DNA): TGCGCCAGCAGCTTGGACGGGGCGACCGGGGAGCTGTTTTTT. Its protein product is CASSLDGATGELFF.

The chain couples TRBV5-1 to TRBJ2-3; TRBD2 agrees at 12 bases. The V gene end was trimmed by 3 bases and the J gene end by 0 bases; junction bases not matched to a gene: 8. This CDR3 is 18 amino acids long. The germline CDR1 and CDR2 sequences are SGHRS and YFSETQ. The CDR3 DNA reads TGCGCCAGCAGCTCACTAGCGGGGGGACTCCCTAGCACAGATACGCAGTATTTT. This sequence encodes CASSSLAGGLPSTDTQYF.

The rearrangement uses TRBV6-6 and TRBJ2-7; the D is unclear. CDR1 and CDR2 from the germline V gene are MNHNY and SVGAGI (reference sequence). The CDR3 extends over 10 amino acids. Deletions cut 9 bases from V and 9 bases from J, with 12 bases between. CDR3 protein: CARQPTGQYF. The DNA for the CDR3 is TGTGCCAGACAGCCTACTGGGCAGTACTTC.